Below, one T cell receptor beta chain is given with its context. This sample is part of a study of tumor-infiltrating lymphocytes in primary liver carcinoma. Germline DNA was also extracted, while the blood RNA originated from unsorted whole blood. The authors made TCR beta cDNA from 400 to 600 ng total RNA with a constant-region primer. Libraries for TCR beta were built through three nested multiplex PCR rounds, which together made up a slightly modified ARM-PCR procedure. Forward primers for TRBV1-TRBV30 and a C-beta reverse primer served the first two PCR rounds, at about 9 cycles each. From the multiplex PCR reads, TCRdb called clonotypes with MiXCR, one entry per CDR3 protein. This table holds approximately 210,000 distinct CDR3 sequences, about 65% found once. V trimming: 10 bases; J trimming: 6 bases; junction bases outside the gene matches: 10. This CDR3 has 13 residues.

The sample comprised peripheral blood. The V and J genes are TRBV12-3 or TRBV12-4 and TRBJ2-7, with 9 nucleotides matching TRBD1. This clonotype was obtained from a woman aged 60-70 years with primary liver carcinoma and hepatitis B virus infection. The CDR3 DNA follows: TGTGCCAACGGCAGGACAGGGGCTCTCGAGCAGTACTTC. It codes for CANGRTGALEQYF.